This is a list of T cell receptor beta chains from one sample in a study of blood T cell repertoires in COVID-19. Here immunoSEQ multiplex PCR was the method, and the copy in TCRdb shows in-frame clones only, minus some. The sample lists under 100,000 clones, 89% occurring once. Sequencing was performed on peripheral blood. The receptors here all came from a woman in her seventies with acute or convalescent COVID-19. Both conserved end residues are part of each CDR3. D genes are given only for firm matches. The size field is filled for only some rows; it gives once, few, many or a size class.

cdr3_aa: CASSFRTASTDTQYF
cdr3_nt: TGTGCCAGCAGTTTTCGAACAGCTAGCACAGATACGCAGTATTTT
clone_size: -
j_call: TRBJ2-3
v_call: TRBV6-5
d_call: -

cdr3_aa: CASSSGIVMGQPQHF
cdr3_nt: TGTGCCAGCAGCTCCGGGATCGTCATGGGGCAGCCCCAGCATTTT
clone_size: -
j_call: TRBJ1-5
v_call: TRBV7-2
d_call: -

cdr3_aa: CASSADGGKQETQYF
cdr3_nt: TGTGCCAGCAGCGCCGATGGGGGGAAGCAAGAGACCCAGTACTTC
clone_size: -
j_call: TRBJ2-5
v_call: TRBV9
d_call: -

cdr3_aa: CASSLTGGDQFF
cdr3_nt: TGTGCCAGCAGCCTGACAGGGGGCGATCAGTTCTTC
clone_size: -
j_call: TRBJ2-1
v_call: TRBV3-1/TRBV3-2
d_call: TRBD1

cdr3_aa: CSASGGGSSSYEQYF
cdr3_nt: TGCAGTGCGAGTGGGGGGGGGTCAAGCTCCTACGAGCAGTACTTC
clone_size: -
j_call: TRBJ2-7
v_call: TRBV20-1
d_call: TRBD2

cdr3_aa: CASSGVADSPLHF
cdr3_nt: TGTGCCAGCAGTGGGGTGGCGGATTCACCCCTCCACTTT
clone_size: -
j_call: TRBJ1-6
v_call: TRBV2
d_call: -

cdr3_aa: CASSQLGQGQPQHF
cdr3_nt: TGTGCCAGCAGCCAACTGGGACAGGGACAGCCCCAGCATTTT
clone_size: -
j_call: TRBJ1-5
v_call: TRBV3-1/TRBV3-2
d_call: TRBD1

cdr3_aa: CASSNAGLAGGQVQFF
cdr3_nt: TGTGCCAGCAGCAATGCGGGGCTAGCGGGAGGTCAGGTGCAGTTCTTC
clone_size: once
j_call: TRBJ2-1
v_call: TRBV4-2
d_call: TRBD2

cdr3_aa: CASSLAGHGTSGRYNEQFF
cdr3_nt: TGTGCCAGCAGCTTGGCTGGACATGGGACTAGCGGGAGGTACAATGAGCAGTTCTTC
clone_size: -
j_call: TRBJ2-1
v_call: TRBV5-4
d_call: TRBD2

cdr3_aa: CASSPGTGNNLGPQHF
cdr3_nt: TGTGCCAGCTCACCAGGGACAGGGAATAACCTGGGGCCCCAGCATTTT
clone_size: -
j_call: TRBJ1-5
v_call: TRBV18
d_call: TRBD1

cdr3_aa: CASSQGEFMATQYF
cdr3_nt: TGTGCCAGCAGCCAAGGGGAGTTTATGGCTACGCAGTATTTT
clone_size: -
j_call: TRBJ2-3
v_call: TRBV3-1/TRBV3-2
d_call: -

cdr3_aa: CASSTGTSGQETQYF
cdr3_nt: TGCGCCAGCAGCACCGGGACTAGCGGGCAAGAGACCCAGTACTTC
clone_size: -
j_call: TRBJ2-5
v_call: TRBV5-1
d_call: TRBD2

cdr3_aa: CASSLAGVNSPLHF
cdr3_nt: TGTGCCAGCAGCTTAGCCGGGGTCAATTCACCCCTCCACTTT
clone_size: -
j_call: TRBJ1-6
v_call: TRBV7-9
d_call: -

cdr3_aa: CASSEDRVNSPLHF
cdr3_nt: TGTGCCAGCAGCGAGGACAGGGTGAATTCACCCCTCCACTTT
clone_size: -
j_call: TRBJ1-6
v_call: TRBV7-9
d_call: TRBD1

cdr3_aa: CAIEAVYTEAFF
cdr3_nt: TGTGCCATAGAGGCAGTGTACACTGAAGCTTTCTTT
clone_size: -
j_call: TRBJ1-1
v_call: TRBV28
d_call: -

cdr3_aa: CASSLAPGFYEQYF
cdr3_nt: TGCGCCAGCAGCTTGGCCCCAGGATTCTACGAGCAGTACTTC
clone_size: few
j_call: TRBJ2-7
v_call: TRBV5-1
d_call: -

cdr3_aa: CASSYSTRGLAPGLQFF
cdr3_nt: TGTGCCAGCAGTTACTCCACTCGGGGACTAGCGCCAGGGCTCCAGTTCTTC
clone_size: -
j_call: TRBJ2-1
v_call: TRBV6-2/TRBV6-3
d_call: TRBD2

cdr3_aa: CARGRLAGQETQYF
cdr3_nt: TGTGCCAGGGGGCGGCTAGCGGGGCAAGAGACCCAGTACTTC
clone_size: -
j_call: TRBJ2-5
v_call: TRBV21-1
d_call: -

cdr3_aa: CASSLTTGTNTGELFF
cdr3_nt: TGCGCCAGCAGCTTAACAACGGGAACGAACACCGGGGAGCTGTTTTTT
clone_size: -
j_call: TRBJ2-2
v_call: TRBV5-1
d_call: -

cdr3_aa: CASLRGGPDTQYF
cdr3_nt: TGTGCCAGTCTTCGAGGGGGCCCAGATACGCAGTATTTT
clone_size: -
j_call: TRBJ2-3
v_call: TRBV28
d_call: TRBD1

cdr3_aa: CASRRTHAQGTGELFF
cdr3_nt: TGTGCCAGTAGAAGGACACACGCCCAAGGCACCGGGGAGCTGTTTTTT
clone_size: -
j_call: TRBJ2-2
v_call: TRBV19
d_call: -

cdr3_aa: CASSVTGNTEAFF
cdr3_nt: TGTGCCAGCAGCGTGACAGGGAACACTGAAGCTTTCTTT
clone_size: -
j_call: TRBJ1-1
v_call: TRBV9
d_call: -

cdr3_aa: CASSLQGYTEAFF
cdr3_nt: TGTGCCAGCAGCTTGCAGGGGTACACTGAAGCTTTCTTT
clone_size: -
j_call: TRBJ1-1
v_call: TRBV7-2
d_call: -

cdr3_aa: CASSSLAGDLYNEQFF
cdr3_nt: TGTGCCAGCAGCTCTTTAGCGGGGGACCTCTACAATGAGCAGTTCTTC
clone_size: -
j_call: TRBJ2-1
v_call: TRBV7-8
d_call: TRBD2

cdr3_aa: CASSRGSGTDSNQPQHF
cdr3_nt: TGTGCCAGTAGTAGAGGGTCCGGGACAGATAGCAATCAGCCCCAGCATTTT
clone_size: -
j_call: TRBJ1-5
v_call: TRBV19
d_call: TRBD1

cdr3_aa: CASSPTYEGSETQYF
cdr3_nt: TGTGCCAGCAGTCCGACCTATGAGGGTTCTGAGACCCAGTACTTC
clone_size: -
j_call: TRBJ2-5
v_call: TRBV25-1
d_call: -

cdr3_aa: CASSLTGQGSYGYTF
cdr3_nt: TGTGCCAGCAGCTTAACAGGGCAGGGTTCCTATGGCTACACCTTC
clone_size: -
j_call: TRBJ1-2
v_call: TRBV7-8
d_call: -

cdr3_aa: CASSVAGTNTGELFF
cdr3_nt: TGTGCCAGCAGCGTAGCCGGGACGAACACCGGGGAGCTGTTTTTT
clone_size: -
j_call: TRBJ2-2
v_call: TRBV9
d_call: -

cdr3_aa: CASSPGSGRWDTQYF
cdr3_nt: TGTGCCAGCAGCCCCGGTAGCGGGAGGTGGGATACGCAGTATTTT
clone_size: -
j_call: TRBJ2-3
v_call: TRBV28
d_call: TRBD2

cdr3_aa: CASRGNTGELFF
cdr3_nt: TGCGCCAGTAGGGGGAACACCGGGGAGCTGTTTTTT
clone_size: -
j_call: TRBJ2-2
v_call: TRBV5-1
d_call: -

cdr3_aa: CASSQTSRGEKLFF
cdr3_nt: TGTGCCAGCAGTCAGACCTCACGAGGGGAAAAACTGTTTTTT
clone_size: -
j_call: TRBJ1-4
v_call: TRBV27
d_call: -

cdr3_aa: CASSRDRGPEAFF
cdr3_nt: TGTGCCAGCAGTAGGGACAGGGGCCCTGAAGCTTTCTTT
clone_size: -
j_call: TRBJ1-1
v_call: TRBV6-5
d_call: TRBD1

cdr3_aa: CASSLLGQGWETQYF
cdr3_nt: TGTGCCAGCAGCTTGTTGGGACAGGGTTGGGAGACCCAGTACTTC
clone_size: -
j_call: TRBJ2-5
v_call: TRBV5-8
d_call: TRBD1

cdr3_aa: CASSSQLAGGTDTQYF
cdr3_nt: TGCGCCAGCAGCTCCCAATTAGCGGGGGGCACAGATACGCAGTATTTT
clone_size: once
j_call: TRBJ2-3
v_call: TRBV5-1
d_call: TRBD2

cdr3_aa: CASSERQRGGHQPQHF
cdr3_nt: TGTGCCAGCAGTGAACGGCAGAGGGGGGGTCATCAGCCCCAGCATTTT
clone_size: -
j_call: TRBJ1-5
v_call: TRBV6-1
d_call: -

cdr3_aa: CASSLSGGRNEQFF
cdr3_nt: TGTGCCAGCAGTTTATCGGGGGGACGCAATGAGCAGTTCTTC
clone_size: -
j_call: TRBJ2-1
v_call: TRBV28
d_call: TRBD2

cdr3_aa: CASSPQVDQPQHF
cdr3_nt: TGTGCCAGCAGCCCACAGGTCGATCAGCCCCAGCATTTT
clone_size: -
j_call: TRBJ1-5
v_call: TRBV9
d_call: -

cdr3_aa: CASSVGVTGELFF
cdr3_nt: TGCGCCAGCTCCGTGGGAGTTACCGGGGAGCTGTTTTTT
clone_size: -
j_call: TRBJ2-2
v_call: TRBV5-1
d_call: -

cdr3_aa: CASSWGTGGVTEAFF
cdr3_nt: TGTGCCAGCAGTTGGGGGACAGGGGGAGTCACTGAAGCTTTCTTT
clone_size: -
j_call: TRBJ1-1
v_call: TRBV6-5
d_call: TRBD1

cdr3_aa: CASSQEVYTEAFF
cdr3_nt: TGTGCCAGCAGTCAGGAGGTTTACACTGAAGCTTTCTTT
clone_size: -
j_call: TRBJ1-1
v_call: TRBV6-5
d_call: -

cdr3_aa: CASSPTSGLYNEQFF
cdr3_nt: TGTGCCAGCTCACCAACTAGCGGCCTTTACAATGAGCAGTTCTTC
clone_size: -
j_call: TRBJ2-1
v_call: TRBV18
d_call: TRBD2

cdr3_aa: CASSDGRDGNTEAFF
cdr3_nt: TGTGCCAGCAGTGACGGGAGGGACGGTAACACTGAAGCTTTCTTT
clone_size: -
j_call: TRBJ1-1
v_call: TRBV6-4
d_call: -

cdr3_aa: CASSERGGANVLTF
cdr3_nt: TGTGCCAGCAGTGAGAGAGGGGGGGCCAACGTCCTGACTTTC
clone_size: -
j_call: TRBJ2-6
v_call: TRBV2
d_call: -

cdr3_aa: CASSLVLTGGNEQFF
cdr3_nt: TGCGCCAGCAGCTTGGTTTTGACTGGAGGCAATGAGCAGTTCTTC
clone_size: -
j_call: TRBJ2-1
v_call: TRBV5-1
d_call: -

cdr3_aa: CASRPPGSGVGELFF
cdr3_nt: TGTGCCAGCAGACCCCCAGGTTCAGGGGTCGGGGAGCTGTTTTTT
clone_size: -
j_call: TRBJ2-2
v_call: TRBV7-8
d_call: -

cdr3_aa: CASSGTSGSYNEQFF
cdr3_nt: TGTGCCAGCAGCGGGACTAGCGGCTCCTACAATGAGCAGTTCTTC
clone_size: -
j_call: TRBJ2-1
v_call: TRBV6-5
d_call: TRBD2

cdr3_aa: CASSVWTRGNNEQFF
cdr3_nt: TGCGCCAGCAGCGTATGGACTAGGGGGAACAATGAGCAGTTCTTC
clone_size: -
j_call: TRBJ2-1
v_call: TRBV5-1
d_call: -

cdr3_aa: CASSPSDRVKQPQHF
cdr3_nt: TGTGCCAGCTCCCCATCCGACAGGGTAAAACAGCCCCAGCATTTT
clone_size: -
j_call: TRBJ1-5
v_call: TRBV18
d_call: TRBD1

cdr3_aa: CASSLRTYYGYTF
cdr3_nt: TGTGCCAGCAGTTTGAGGACATACTATGGCTACACCTTC
clone_size: -
j_call: TRBJ1-2
v_call: TRBV28
d_call: -

cdr3_aa: CATSLTGGTGELFF
cdr3_nt: TGTGCCACCAGTCTAACAGGGGGCACCGGGGAGCTGTTTTTT
clone_size: once
j_call: TRBJ2-2
v_call: TRBV24-1
d_call: TRBD1

cdr3_aa: CASSAGQGYTGELFF
cdr3_nt: TGTGCCAGCAGCGCGGGACAGGGTTACACCGGGGAGCTGTTTTTT
clone_size: -
j_call: TRBJ2-2
v_call: TRBV3-1/TRBV3-2
d_call: TRBD1

cdr3_aa: CAWSVPGGRGNTIYF
cdr3_nt: TGTGCCTGGAGTGTACCCGGGGGGAGGGGAAACACCATATATTTT
clone_size: -
j_call: TRBJ1-3
v_call: TRBV30
d_call: -

cdr3_aa: CASSHEPQGKNSPLHF
cdr3_nt: TGTGCCAGCAGCCATGAACCACAGGGAAAGAATTCACCCCTCCACTTT
clone_size: -
j_call: TRBJ1-6
v_call: TRBV3-1/TRBV3-2
d_call: -